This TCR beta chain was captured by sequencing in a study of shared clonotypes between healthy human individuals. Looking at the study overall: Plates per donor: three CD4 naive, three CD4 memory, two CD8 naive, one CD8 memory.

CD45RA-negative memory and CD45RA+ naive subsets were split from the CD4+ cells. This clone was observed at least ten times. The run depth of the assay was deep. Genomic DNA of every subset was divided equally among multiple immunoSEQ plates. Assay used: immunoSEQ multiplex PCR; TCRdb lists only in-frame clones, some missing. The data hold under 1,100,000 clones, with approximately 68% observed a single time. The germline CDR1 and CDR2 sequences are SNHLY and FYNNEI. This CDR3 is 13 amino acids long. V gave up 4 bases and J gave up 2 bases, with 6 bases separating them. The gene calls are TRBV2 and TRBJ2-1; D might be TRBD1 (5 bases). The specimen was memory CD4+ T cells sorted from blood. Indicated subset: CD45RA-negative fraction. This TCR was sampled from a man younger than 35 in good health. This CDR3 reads CASSAGPYNEQFF. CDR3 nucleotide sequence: TGTGCCAGCAGTGCAGGGCCCTACAATGAGCAGTTCTTC.